One sample yielded the 32 T cell receptor beta chains listed below, sequenced in a study of blood T cell repertoires in COVID-19. Produced via immunoSEQ multiplex PCR; TCRdb's table is partial and in-frame only. The sample records roughly 59,000 clones, around four fifths being singletons. The sample was peripheral blood. All receptors derive from a man older than 75 with acute or convalescent COVID-19.

The chain links TRBV5-4 to TRBJ1-1; 7 bases match TRBD1. V lost 4 bases, J lost 11 bases, and 14 bases stayed unmatched. The V gene's germline CDR1 is SGHNT and CDR2 YYREEE (reference sequence). CDR3 size: 14 residues. This chain's CDR3 is CASSPLGTAYGAFF. The CDR3 bases are TGTGCCAGCAGCCCCCTTGGGACAGCCTACGGGGCTTTCTTT.

The chain carries TRBV29-1 and TRBJ1-4; TRBD1 is a possible D gene (5 bases). The CDR3 extends over 12 amino acids. The germline V and J ends were trimmed by 4 bases and 8 bases, with 11 bases remaining between them. CDR1 is SQVTM, CDR2 ANQGSEA, per germline. The CDR3 protein is CSVAGIEEKLFF. The CDR3 nucleotides are TGCAGCGTTGCAGGGATTGAGGAAAAACTGTTTTTT.

This clone was recorded a few times. The chain has TRBV6-5 and TRBJ1-1, with a possible D match to TRBD1 (6 bases). Germline V CDR1 and CDR2: MNHEY, SVGAGI. There are 11 residues in the CDR3. Between the trimmed V and J ends, which lost 7 bases and 8 bases, there was a span of 11 bases. The CDR3 loop is CASMGASEAFF. The CDR3 DNA sequence: TGTGCCAGCATGGGGGCTTCCGAAGCTTTCTTT.

V is TRBV7-8 and J is TRBJ2-5; the match to TRBD2 covers 7 bases. CDR1 SGHVS and CDR2 FQNEAQ come from the germline V gene. V lost 3 bases to trimming and J lost 2 bases; unmatched junction nucleotides: 9. This CDR3 has 16 amino acids. CDR3 nucleotides: TGTGCCAGCAGCTTGGGGGACTATGTTTTACAAGAGACCCAGTACTTC. Translated: CASSLGDYVLQETQYF.

This clone was seen only a few times. The V call is TRBV6-5, the J call TRBJ1-1, with a possible D match to TRBD1 (5 bases). This CDR3 region has 13 residues. V was pared by 0 bases and J by 8 bases, with 10 bases between. The germline gives CDR1 MNHEY, CDR2 SVGAGI. The CDR3 reads CASSYSIREEAFF. The CDR3 nucleotides read TGTGCCAGCAGTTACTCAATCAGGGAAGAAGCTTTCTTT.

This sequence joins TRBV18 and TRBJ2-1; D is unclear. This CDR3 comprises 12 residues. Germline values: CDR1 KGHSH, CDR2 LQKENI. Trimming removed 7 bases from V and 2 bases from J, with 6 bases in between. For the CDR3, the DNA is TGTGCCAGCTTTTCAGCCTACAATGAGCAGTTCTTC. This codes for CASFSAYNEQFF.

Written as DNA, the CDR3 is TGTGCCAGCAGCCTTAACGGACAGGGAGAGACCCAGTACTTC. This encodes CASSLNGQGETQYF. The chain combines TRBV7-2 with TRBJ2-5, with 8 bases identical to TRBD1. The CDR3 spans 14 residues. Germline V CDR1 and CDR2: SGHTA, FQGNSA. The ends lost 5 bases at V and 4 bases at J; junction bases unmatched: 6.

The chain has TRBV19 and TRBJ1-3, with TRBD1 matching 8 bases. CDR3 size: 15 residues. Germline V gene data show CDR1 as LNHDA and CDR2 as SQIVND (reference sequence). V dropped 5 bases and J dropped 2; count of bases not matched to a gene: 5. This CDR3 is CASSWTGKAGNTIYF. In nucleotides, the CDR3 is TGTGCCAGTAGTTGGACAGGGAAGGCTGGAAACACCATATATTTT.

This clone was observed a few times. V and J are TRBV6-4 and TRBJ1-1; D might be TRBD1 (5 bases). The germline gives CDR1 MRHNA, CDR2 SNTAGT. This CDR3 is built from 15 residues. Trimming took 7 bases from V and 4 from J, leaving 19 bases between them. The CDR3 DNA is TGTGCCAGCAAATCGGAAATAGGGACTGCCACTGAAGCTTTCTTT. Its translation: CASKSEIGTATEAFF.

The chain joins TRBV2 to TRBJ1-1, with D possibly matching TRBD1 (6 bases). Per germline, CDR1 SNHLY and CDR2 FYNNEI. V lost 3 bases and J lost 5, with 13 bases in between. This CDR3 comprises 14 residues. The CDR3 sequence: CASSENLGGTEAFF. In nucleotides, the CDR3 is TGTGCCAGCAGTGAGAACCTAGGGGGAACTGAAGCTTTCTTT.

The V gene is TRBV19, the J gene TRBJ1-6; 7 bases line up with TRBD1. Germline lookup yields CDR1 LNHDA and CDR2 SQIVND (reference sequence). The CDR3 has 13 amino acids. The ends lost 6 bases at V and 8 bases at J; junction bases unmatched: 4. The CDR3 loop reads CASSLQGYSPLHF. DNA for the CDR3: TGTGCCAGTAGCCTACAGGGGTATTCACCCCTCCACTTT.

The chain has TRBV5-1 and TRBJ1-1; 7 bases line up with TRBD1. Germline V gene lookup returns CDR1 SGHRS and CDR2 YFSETQ. There are 15 residues in the CDR3. The J segment lost 1 base and the V segment lost 1 base, leaving 4 bases of the junction unmatched. The CDR3 DNA sequence: TGCGCCAGCAGCTTGTCAGGGGGGACGAACACTGAAGCTTTCTTT. Protein product: CASSLSGGTNTEAFF.

This clone has a single count. V and J are TRBV3-1 (or the pseudogene TRBV3-2) and TRBJ1-4; 9 positions match TRBD1. V shed 4 bases and J 10 bases; nucleotides not matched to a gene: 13. CDR3 length equals 16 residues. In germline, CDR1 is LGHDT, CDR2 YNNKEL (reference sequence). CDR3 protein: CASSRQTGGLQGKLFF. DNA for the CDR3: TGTGCCAGCAGCCGACAAACAGGGGGCCTTCAGGGAAAACTGTTTTTT.

The J gene is TRBJ2-7, the V gene TRBV6-5; the D gene is possibly TRBD2 (5 bases). CDR1 is MNHEY, CDR2 SVGAGI, per germline. This CDR3 region has 14 residues. Deletions cut 6 bases from V and 0 bases from J, with 12 bases between. For the CDR3, the DNA is TGTGCCAGCAGCCAGCGGAGGCGCTCCTACGAGCAGTACTTC. Protein product: CASSQRRRSYEQYF.

This clone has only one observation. V is TRBV7-2 and J is TRBJ2-7, with D possibly TRBD1 on 5 matching bases. The germline CDR1 and CDR2 sequences are SGHTA and FQGNSA. V was pared by 2 bases and J by 7 bases, with 15 bases between. The CDR3 runs to 14 residues. The CDR3 nucleotides read TGTGCCAGCAGCTTAATCGGAACGGCAGGGGAGCAGTACTTC. This gives the protein CASSLIGTAGEQYF.

J is TRBJ2-5 and V is TRBV5-1, with 8 positions matching TRBD2. Per the germline V gene, CDR1 is SGHRS and CDR2 is YFSETQ. There are 16 residues in the CDR3. V trimming: 4 bases; J trimming: 5 bases; junction bases outside the gene matches: 13. Here the CDR3 DNA reads TGCGCCAGCAGCCCCTCCCGGGGGGGAGTTATGGAGACCCAGTACTTC. It codes for CASSPSRGGVMETQYF. The whole variable domain, remainder taken from reference TRBV5-1 and TRBJ2-5, is KAGVTQTPRYLIKTRGQQVTLSCSPISGHRSVSWYQQTPGQGLQFLFEYFSETQRNKGNFPGRFSGRQFSNSRSEMNVSTLELGDSALYLCASSPSRGGVMETQYFGPGTRLLVL.

The chain carries TRBV2 and TRBJ2-7, with TRBD2 matching over 7 bases. The CDR3 runs 12 residues. CDR1 and CDR2 (germline): SNHLY, FYNNEI. V gave up 5 bases and J gave up 9 bases; unmatched junction bases: 7. The CDR3 sequence is CASSQLASGQYF. The CDR3 coding sequence is TGTGCCAGCAGTCAACTAGCGTCGGGGCAGTACTTC.

The CDR3 nucleotides read TGCAGCGGTTTACAGGGATTAGAGACCCAGTACTTC. Protein sequence: CSGLQGLETQYF. The rearrangement uses TRBV29-1 and TRBJ2-5, with a possible D match to TRBD1 (6 bases). The CDR3 has 12 residues. Germline loops: CDR1 SQVTM, CDR2 ANQGSEA. V gave up 7 bases and J gave up 4 bases, with 13 bases separating them.

CDR3 residues: CASSSGSGGAADTQYF. DNA for the CDR3: TGCGCCAGCAGCTCCGGTAGCGGGGGGGCTGCAGATACGCAGTATTTT. V and J are TRBV5-1 and TRBJ2-3; the match to TRBD2 covers 11 bases. The CDR3 runs 16 residues. After removal of 3 bases from V and 4 bases from J, the junction contained 7 bases not matched to a gene. Germline-derived CDR1 and CDR2 are SGHRS and YFSETQ.

The J gene is TRBJ1-2, the V gene TRBV29-1, with D unresolved. The V gene's germline CDR1 is SQVTM and CDR2 ANQGSEA. V lost 2 bases and J lost 8, with 15 bases in between. The CDR3 is 13 amino acids. The CDR3 DNA reads TGCAGCGTTGAATCCGGGGAAGTGGCAGGCTACACCTTC. Protein product: CSVESGEVAGYTF.

The chain combines TRBV19 with TRBJ2-5, with D perhaps TRBD1 (6 bases). Germline V gene lookup returns CDR1 LNHDA and CDR2 SQIVND (reference sequence). V shed 6 bases and J shed 2 bases, with 13 bases lying between them. The CDR3 has 14 residues. CDR3 in amino acids: CASRARGLQETQYF. As DNA, the CDR3 is TGTGCCAGTAGAGCCAGGGGTTTACAAGAGACCCAGTACTTC.

The chain joins TRBV29-1 to TRBJ2-7; D may be TRBD1 (6 bases). CDR1 SQVTM and CDR2 ANQGSEA come from the germline V gene. V dropped 8 bases and J dropped 2 bases, with 28 bases sitting between them. The CDR3 contains 17 residues. The CDR3 region has the DNA TGCAGCACCCTCATGAGGAGCCGTCAGGGGTTCGCCTACGAGCAGTACTTC. Amino acid sequence: CSTLMRSRQGFAYEQYF.

J is TRBJ2-1 and V is TRBV5-1; 8 bases are shared with TRBD2. V dropped 0 bases and J dropped 4; count of bases not matched to a gene: 3. This CDR3 spans 15 amino acids. Germline CDR1 SGHRS, CDR2 YFSETQ. The CDR3 sequence: CASSLEGGGYNEQFF. Written as DNA, the CDR3 is TGCGCCAGCAGCTTGGAGGGCGGGGGGTACAATGAGCAGTTCTTC.

This chain uses TRBV18 with TRBJ2-3; a possible D gene is TRBD1 (6 bases). This CDR3 has 14 amino acids. Germline CDR1 is KGHSH and CDR2 is LQKENI. The germline V and J ends were trimmed by 7 bases and 0 bases, with 11 bases remaining between them. CDR3 nucleotides: TGTGCCAGCTGCAGGGGTCCTAGCACAGATACGCAGTATTTT. Amino acids: CASCRGPSTDTQYF.

The rearrangement links TRBV19 to TRBJ2-7; TRBD1 matches 8 bases. CDR1 and CDR2 (germline): LNHDA, SQIVND (reference sequence). With 3 bases clipped from V and 5 bases from J, the junction kept 6 bases outside the gene matches. The CDR3 sequence is 14 residues long. The CDR3 loop is CASSIWTGSDEQYF. The CDR3 nucleotides are TGTGCCAGTAGTATCTGGACAGGGTCAGACGAGCAGTACTTC.

This rearrangement joins TRBV6-4 to TRBJ2-2, with a possible D match to TRBD2 (5 bases). The CDR3 is 13 amino acids. Germline values: CDR1 MRHNA, CDR2 SNTAGT. Trimming took off 6 bases at V and 5 bases at J, with 10 bases between the two ends. The DNA of the CDR3 is TGTGCCAGCAGAATGTCGGGGACCGGGGAGCTGTTTTTT. Translated, it gives CASRMSGTGELFF.

The chain is built from TRBV9 and TRBJ2-6; 8 bases match TRBD1. V shed 3 bases and J 0 bases; nucleotides not matched to a gene: 5. The CDR3 runs to 17 residues. The germline V gene encodes CDR1 SGDLS and CDR2 YYNGEE. The CDR3 loop is CASSAGQGFSGANVLTF. CDR3 coding DNA: TGTGCCAGCAGCGCCGGACAGGGTTTCTCTGGGGCCAACGTCCTGACTTTC.

This clone was observed a single time. The chain joins TRBV5-1 to TRBJ2-1; TRBD2 agrees at 9 bases. The CDR3 loop spans 15 amino acids. Germline lookup yields CDR1 SGHRS and CDR2 YFSETQ. V trimming: 0 bases; J trimming: 4 bases; junction bases outside the gene matches: 2. This CDR3 reads CASSLEAGGYNEQFF. DNA of the CDR3: TGCGCCAGCAGCTTGGAGGCGGGGGGGTACAATGAGCAGTTCTTC.

CDR3 nucleotide sequence: TGTGCCAGCAGTCACTCAGGGGCTGGGGTTTACGAGCAGTACTTC. This gives the protein CASSHSGAGVYEQYF. The rearrangement links TRBV7-9 to TRBJ2-7, with D maybe TRBD1 (6 bases). There are 15 residues in the CDR3. From germline, CDR1 is SEHNR and CDR2 FQNEAQ (reference sequence). The V and J ends lost 6 bases and 4 bases respectively, with 19 bases between them.

V usage is TRBV2 and J usage is TRBJ2-1; D perhaps matches TRBD2 (6 bases). Germline V gene sequence: CDR1 SNHLY, CDR2 FYNNEI. CDR3 size: 15 residues. Trimming pared 6 bases from V and 4 bases from J, leaving 16 bases between. The CDR3 DNA reads TGTGCCAGCAGGGCACTAGGAGGGATTTACAATGAGCAGTTCTTC. The encoded protein is CASRALGGIYNEQFF.

This sequence joins TRBV5-5 and TRBJ2-7; D perhaps matches TRBD1 (5 bases). The V gene's germline CDR1 is SGHKS and CDR2 YYEKEE (reference sequence). V lost 7 bases to trimming and J lost 2 bases, with 16 bases between them. CDR3 length equals 14 residues. The CDR3 nucleotides are TGTGCCAGCGGATTTGTAGGGGTCACCTACGAGCAGTACTTC. Translating gives CASGFVGVTYEQYF.

The chain couples TRBV5-4 to TRBJ2-1; 8 bases match TRBD2. The germline V gene has CDR1 SGHNT and CDR2 YYREEE (reference sequence). Trimming took 4 bases from V and 4 from J; bases not matched to a gene: 7. The CDR3 is 15 amino acids. The CDR3 nucleotides are TGTGCCAGCAGCCAACCAGGACTAGCTTACAATGAGCAGTTCTTC. Translating it yields CASSQPGLAYNEQFF.